Listed below are T cell receptor beta chains from one sample, sequenced in a study of T cell responses to AZD1222 COVID-19 vaccine. Only in-frame clones appear in the TCRdb table, and some are missing; sequencing was by immunoSEQ multiplex PCR. The sample carries about 110,000 clones, 85% to 90% recorded once. The specimen was peripheral blood, collected on day 0 of AZD1222 vaccination. The receptors derive from an adult in good health. Both conserved end residues are part of each CDR3. Each record gives: clone size, V gene, J gene, D gene, CDR3 protein, CDR3 DNA. A D gene is named only where the DNA matches it firmly. The listing skips clone size in some rows; elsewhere it reads once, few, many or a size class.

clone size: once; V gene: TRBV7-2; J gene: TRBJ2-2; D gene: TRBD2; CDR3 protein: CASSLVAGSIGELFF; CDR3 DNA: TGTGCCAGCAGCTTAGTAGCGGGGTCTATCGGGGAGCTGTTTTTT
clone size: -; V gene: TRBV20-1; J gene: TRBJ2-7; D gene: TRBD1; CDR3 protein: CSASGQGAIYEQYF; CDR3 DNA: TGCAGTGCTAGTGGACAGGGGGCGATATACGAGCAGTACTTC
clone size: -; V gene: TRBV30; J gene: TRBJ1-5; D gene: -; CDR3 protein: CAWSGGGSNQPQHF; CDR3 DNA: TGTGCCTGGAGTGGGGGGGGGAGCAATCAGCCCCAGCATTTT
clone size: -; V gene: TRBV27; J gene: TRBJ2-7; D gene: -; CDR3 protein: CASSLYGPGDEQYF; CDR3 DNA: TGTGCCAGCAGTTTATATGGGCCGGGGGACGAGCAGTACTTC
clone size: -; V gene: TRBV29-1; J gene: TRBJ2-7; D gene: -; CDR3 protein: CSVAGHGRGDEQYF; CDR3 DNA: TGCAGCGTCGCGGGACACGGAAGGGGAGACGAGCAGTACTTC
clone size: -; V gene: TRBV3-1/TRBV3-2; J gene: TRBJ1-2; D gene: TRBD1; CDR3 protein: CASSQAGTGLSGYTF; CDR3 DNA: TGTGCCAGCAGCCAGGCCGGGACAGGCCTAAGTGGCTACACCTTC
clone size: -; V gene: TRBV15; J gene: TRBJ2-5; D gene: -; CDR3 protein: CATSRDLPGGTQYF; CDR3 DNA: TGTGCCACCAGCAGAGATCTTCCCGGTGGGACCCAGTACTTC
clone size: -; V gene: TRBV12-2; J gene: TRBJ2-2; D gene: -; CDR3 protein: CASRLDGGVRDTGELFF; CDR3 DNA: TGTGCAAGTCGCTTAGATGGCGGGGTTAGGGACACCGGGGAGCTGTTTTTT
clone size: -; V gene: TRBV14; J gene: TRBJ1-6; D gene: -; CDR3 protein: CASSPRQSYNSPLHF; CDR3 DNA: TGTGCCAGCAGCCCCCGACAGTCTTATAATTCACCCCTCCACTTT
clone size: -; V gene: TRBV11-2; J gene: TRBJ2-5; D gene: -; CDR3 protein: CASSTPRSTVGTQYF; CDR3 DNA: TGTGCCAGCAGCACGCCCAGATCAACCGTAGGGACCCAGTACTTC
clone size: once; V gene: TRBV3-1/TRBV3-2; J gene: TRBJ1-1; D gene: -; CDR3 protein: CASSPRTVQMNTEAFF; CDR3 DNA: TGTGCCAGCAGCCCCCGGACAGTCCAGATGAACACTGAAGCTTTCTTT
clone size: once; V gene: TRBV6-5; J gene: TRBJ2-7; D gene: TRBD1; CDR3 protein: CASRGTGTGDIEQYF; CDR3 DNA: TGTGCCAGCAGGGGGACCGGGACAGGGGATATCGAGCAGTACTTC
clone size: -; V gene: TRBV28; J gene: TRBJ1-3; D gene: TRBD1; CDR3 protein: CASIRGQARGNAIYF; CDR3 DNA: TGTGCCAGCATCCGAGGACAGGCGAGGGGAAACGCCATATATTTT
clone size: -; V gene: TRBV4-1; J gene: TRBJ1-4; D gene: -; CDR3 protein: CASSQAQTRREKLFF; CDR3 DNA: TGCGCCAGCAGCCAAGCGCAGACGCGTAGGGAAAAACTGTTTTTT
clone size: -; V gene: TRBV2; J gene: TRBJ1-5; D gene: -; CDR3 protein: CASSPSGYSNQPQHF; CDR3 DNA: TGTGCCAGCAGTCCGTCGGGGTATAGCAATCAGCCCCAGCATTTT
clone size: once; V gene: TRBV11-2; J gene: TRBJ1-5; D gene: -; CDR3 protein: CASNDGNQPQHF; CDR3 DNA: TGTGCCAGCAACGACGGCAATCAGCCCCAGCATTTT
clone size: -; V gene: TRBV15; J gene: TRBJ2-7; D gene: -; CDR3 protein: CATSRARQTLDEQYF; CDR3 DNA: TGTGCCACCAGCAGAGCTAGGCAAACCCTTGACGAGCAGTACTTC
clone size: -; V gene: TRBV2; J gene: TRBJ1-2; D gene: -; CDR3 protein: CASSPSGTTYGYTF; CDR3 DNA: TGTGCCAGCAGTCCTTCCGGGACGACTTATGGCTACACCTTC
clone size: -; V gene: TRBV12-3/TRBV12-4; J gene: TRBJ2-3; D gene: -; CDR3 protein: CASRRASDTQYF; CDR3 DNA: TGTGCCAGCAGGCGGGCTTCTGATACGCAGTATTTT
clone size: -; V gene: TRBV5-4; J gene: TRBJ1-2; D gene: TRBD1; CDR3 protein: CASSFSGGGYTF; CDR3 DNA: TGTGCCAGCAGCTTCTCAGGGGGCGGCTACACCTTC
clone size: -; V gene: TRBV6-1; J gene: TRBJ1-4; D gene: -; CDR3 protein: CASSEGRGKLFF; CDR3 DNA: TGTGCCAGCAGTGAAGGAAGGGGAAAACTGTTTTTT
clone size: -; V gene: TRBV11-3; J gene: TRBJ1-1; D gene: -; CDR3 protein: CASSLEGNTEAFF; CDR3 DNA: TGTGCCAGCAGCTTAGAAGGGAACACTGAAGCTTTCTTT
clone size: -; V gene: TRBV12-5; J gene: TRBJ1-1; D gene: -; CDR3 protein: CASGLVDTEAFF; CDR3 DNA: TGTGCTAGTGGTTTGGTAGACACTGAAGCTTTCTTT
clone size: -; V gene: TRBV5-1; J gene: TRBJ1-3; D gene: -; CDR3 protein: CASSLLGSDRSGNTIYF; CDR3 DNA: TGCGCCAGCAGCCTCCTCGGGTCGGACCGCTCTGGAAACACCATATATTTT
clone size: -; V gene: TRBV5-5; J gene: TRBJ2-5; D gene: -; CDR3 protein: CASSLITGQLRETQYF; CDR3 DNA: TGTGCCAGCAGCCTGATCACCGGACAGTTACGAGAGACCCAGTACTTC
clone size: -; V gene: TRBV12-3/TRBV12-4; J gene: TRBJ2-7; D gene: -; CDR3 protein: CASSFLAGEQYF; CDR3 DNA: TGTGCCAGCAGTTTTCTAGCCGGGGAGCAGTACTTC
clone size: -; V gene: TRBV30; J gene: TRBJ1-6; D gene: -; CDR3 protein: CAWRQGGRYNSPLHF; CDR3 DNA: TGTGCCTGGAGACAGGGAGGTCGCTATAATTCACCCCTCCACTTT
clone size: -; V gene: TRBV3-1/TRBV3-2; J gene: TRBJ1-1; D gene: -; CDR3 protein: CASSQEGGSGRFMNTEAFF; CDR3 DNA: TGTGCCAGCAGCCAAGAAGGAGGGTCGGGCAGGTTCATGAACACTGAAGCTTTCTTT
clone size: -; V gene: TRBV6-5; J gene: TRBJ2-4; D gene: -; CDR3 protein: CASSSYGSAKNIQYF; CDR3 DNA: TGTGCCAGCAGTTCATACGGGTCGGCCAAAAACATTCAGTACTTC
clone size: -; V gene: TRBV29-1; J gene: TRBJ2-1; D gene: TRBD1; CDR3 protein: CSDGRGTGDNEQFF; CDR3 DNA: TGCAGCGATGGTAGAGGGACAGGGGACAATGAGCAGTTCTTC
clone size: -; V gene: TRBV15; J gene: TRBJ2-1; D gene: -; CDR3 protein: CATSREYHNEQFF; CDR3 DNA: TGTGCCACCAGCAGAGAGTACCACAATGAGCAGTTCTTC
clone size: few; V gene: TRBV11-2; J gene: TRBJ2-7; D gene: -; CDR3 protein: CASSLDEIRDPYEQYF; CDR3 DNA: TGTGCCAGCAGCTTAGATGAGATAAGGGATCCTTACGAGCAGTACTTC
clone size: -; V gene: TRBV7-8; J gene: TRBJ1-2; D gene: -; CDR3 protein: CASSLRMLQGSQHGYTF; CDR3 DNA: TGTGCCAGCAGCTTAAGGATGCTTCAGGGTTCACAGCATGGCTACACCTTC
clone size: -; V gene: TRBV28; J gene: TRBJ1-4; D gene: -; CDR3 protein: CASSFSPGSGKLFF; CDR3 DNA: TGTGCCAGCAGTTTCTCCCCAGGGTCTGGAAAACTGTTTTTT
clone size: -; V gene: TRBV5-1; J gene: TRBJ1-2; D gene: -; CDR3 protein: CASSLSQTYYGYTF; CDR3 DNA: TGCGCCAGCAGCTTGTCACAAACCTACTATGGCTACACCTTC
clone size: -; V gene: TRBV5-4; J gene: TRBJ1-6; D gene: TRBD1; CDR3 protein: CASSMGTGNNSPLHF; CDR3 DNA: TGTGCCAGCAGCATGGGGACAGGAAATAATTCACCCCTCCACTTT
clone size: -; V gene: TRBV4-3; J gene: TRBJ1-1; D gene: -; CDR3 protein: CASSQEKGQASGTFF; CDR3 DNA: TGCGCCAGCAGCCAAGAAAAGGGCCAGGCGAGTGGGACTTTCTTT
clone size: once; V gene: TRBV7-2; J gene: TRBJ1-5; D gene: -; CDR3 protein: CASSLFGQSNQPQHF; CDR3 DNA: TGTGCCAGCAGCTTATTTGGACAGAGCAATCAGCCCCAGCATTTT
clone size: -; V gene: TRBV28; J gene: TRBJ1-1; D gene: -; CDR3 protein: CASIPERWGVNTEAFF; CDR3 DNA: TGTGCCAGCATCCCTGAGAGATGGGGGGTGAACACTGAAGCTTTCTTT
clone size: -; V gene: TRBV19; J gene: TRBJ2-5; D gene: -; CDR3 protein: CASSTPGLQGTQYF; CDR3 DNA: TGTGCCAGTAGTACCCCAGGGCTCCAGGGGACCCAGTACTTC
clone size: -; V gene: TRBV12-3/TRBV12-4; J gene: TRBJ1-1; D gene: -; CDR3 protein: CASTRTVNTEAFF; CDR3 DNA: TGTGCCAGCACCAGGACAGTGAACACTGAAGCTTTCTTT
clone size: -; V gene: TRBV6-5; J gene: TRBJ1-5; D gene: TRBD1; CDR3 protein: CASGGPSSNQPQHF; CDR3 DNA: TGTGCTTCAGGGGGGCCGAGTAGCAATCAGCCCCAGCATTTT
clone size: -; V gene: TRBV7-2; J gene: TRBJ1-2; D gene: -; CDR3 protein: CASSQPGTDYGYTF; CDR3 DNA: TGTGCCAGCAGCCAACCAGGGACTGACTATGGCTACACCTTC
clone size: -; V gene: TRBV27; J gene: TRBJ2-7; D gene: -; CDR3 protein: CASRSGTPSSYEQYF; CDR3 DNA: TGTGCCAGCAGATCCGGGACCCCGAGCTCCTACGAGCAGTACTTC
clone size: -; V gene: TRBV28; J gene: TRBJ1-2; D gene: -; CDR3 protein: CATRPGGRDGYTF; CDR3 DNA: TGTGCCACCCGCCCGGGGGGCAGGGATGGCTACACCTTC
clone size: -; V gene: TRBV18; J gene: TRBJ2-7; D gene: TRBD1; CDR3 protein: CASSGGQGLSYEQYF; CDR3 DNA: TGTGCCAGCTCAGGCGGACAGGGCCTCTCCTACGAGCAGTACTTC